Detailed here is one T cell receptor (beta chain). The entry originates in a study of blood T cell repertoires in COVID-19. In the study's own analysis: Reference gene primer amplification gave nucleated cell count estimates. Measured with immunoSEQ multiplex PCR; TCRdb has only the in-frame clones, and not every one. D and trimming were read from the DNA, whereas the V and J calls and clone size are those reported in that table. The table includes hundreds of thousands of clones, roughly 89% detected once. V dropped 2 bases and J dropped 6 bases, with 16 bases sitting between them. This CDR3 region has 15 residues. In germline, CDR1 is WNHNN, CDR2 SYGVQD (reference sequence).

The sample was peripheral blood. V usage is TRBV10-1 and J usage is TRBJ1-1; tentatively, D is TRBD1 (6 bases). The receptor was derived from a young woman with active or convalescent COVID-19. The CDR3 loop is CASSETGQENSEAFF. As DNA, the CDR3 is TGCGCCAGCAGTGAGACGGGACAAGAAAACTCTGAAGCTTTCTTT.